This TCR beta chain was retrieved from a study of OX40 agonist ivuxolimab in advanced cancers. Overall study: Antecedent anti-PD-1, anti-PD-L1 or anti-CTLA-4 therapy was permissible, with roughly 36% having received some.

Libraries were prepared by immunoSEQ multiplex PCR; TCRdb keeps only in-frame clonotypes and omits some of them. The repertoire holds about 84,000 clones, more than 75% seen once, with under 3.5% in the top ten. This CDR3 comprises 14 residues. CDR1 is SGHDT and CDR2 is YYEEEE in the germline V gene. V shed 4 bases and J shed 7 bases, with 12 bases lying between them. This chain links TRBV5-6 with TRBJ1-6; no firm D call. The sequencing here drew on CD4+ or CD8+ T cells sorted from blood, taken in a trial of the OX40 agonist ivuxolimab. This TCR derives from an adult with an advanced solid tumor such as melanoma, head and neck, liver or kidney cancer. CDR3 protein: CASSPDMGNSPLHF. CDR3 nucleotides: TGTGCCAGCAGCCCCGACATGGGAAATTCACCCCTCCACTTT. Full variable domain (outside the CDR3, taken from reference TRBV5-6 and TRBJ1-6): DAGVTQSPTHLIKTRGQQVTLRCSPKSGHDTVSWYQQALGQGPQFIFQYYEEEERQRGNFPDRFSGHQFPNYSSELNVNALLLGDSALYLCASSPDMGNSPLHFGNGTRLTVT.